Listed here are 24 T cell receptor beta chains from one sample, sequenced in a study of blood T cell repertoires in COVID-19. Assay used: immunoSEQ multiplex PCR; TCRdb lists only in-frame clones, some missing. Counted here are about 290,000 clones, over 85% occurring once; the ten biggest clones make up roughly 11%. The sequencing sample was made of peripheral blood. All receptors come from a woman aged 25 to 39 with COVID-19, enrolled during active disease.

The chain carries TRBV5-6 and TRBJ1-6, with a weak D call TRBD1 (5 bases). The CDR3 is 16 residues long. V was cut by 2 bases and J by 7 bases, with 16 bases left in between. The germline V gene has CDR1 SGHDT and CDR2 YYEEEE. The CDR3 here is CASSFFGQGGNSPLHF. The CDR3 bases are TGTGCCAGCAGCTTCTTCGGGCAGGGTGGAAATTCACCCCTCCACTTT.

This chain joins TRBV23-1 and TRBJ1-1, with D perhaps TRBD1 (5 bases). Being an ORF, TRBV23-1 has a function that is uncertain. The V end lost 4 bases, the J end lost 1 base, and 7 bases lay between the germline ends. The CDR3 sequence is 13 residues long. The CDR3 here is CASSRQRNTEAFF. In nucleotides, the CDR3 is TGCGCCAGCAGTCGACAGAGGAACACTGAAGCTTTCTTT.

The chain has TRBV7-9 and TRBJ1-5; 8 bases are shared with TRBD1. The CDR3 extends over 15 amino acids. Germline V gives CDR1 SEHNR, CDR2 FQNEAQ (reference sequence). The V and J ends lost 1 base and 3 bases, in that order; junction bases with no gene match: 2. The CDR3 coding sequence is TGTGCCAGCAGCTTAGGACAGGGGACCAATCAGCCCCAGCATTTT. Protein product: CASSLGQGTNQPQHF.

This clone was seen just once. The CDR3 DNA is TGTGCCAGCAGCCAACCGGACATACTCAATGAGCAGTTCTTC. Translating gives CASSQPDILNEQFF. The chain has TRBV3-1 (or the pseudogene TRBV3-2) and TRBJ2-1; possible D gene TRBD1, 5 bases. This CDR3 region has 14 residues. The V end lost 2 bases, the J end lost 6 bases, and 11 bases lay between the germline ends. Germline V gene sequence: CDR1 LGHDT, CDR2 YNNKEL (reference sequence).

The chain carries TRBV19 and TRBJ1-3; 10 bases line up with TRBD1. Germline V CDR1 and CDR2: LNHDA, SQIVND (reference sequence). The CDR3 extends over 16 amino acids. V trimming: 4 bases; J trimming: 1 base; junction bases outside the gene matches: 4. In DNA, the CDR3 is TGTGCCAGTAGTAGGGACAGGGGCTTTTCTGGAAACACCATATATTTT. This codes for CASSRDRGFSGNTIYF.

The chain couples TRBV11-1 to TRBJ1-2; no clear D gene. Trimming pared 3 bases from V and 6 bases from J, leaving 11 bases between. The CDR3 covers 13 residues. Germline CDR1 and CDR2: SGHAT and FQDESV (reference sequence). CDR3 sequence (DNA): TGTGCCAGCAGCTTCCGGAGGGAGGATGGCTACACCTTC. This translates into CASSFRREDGYTF.

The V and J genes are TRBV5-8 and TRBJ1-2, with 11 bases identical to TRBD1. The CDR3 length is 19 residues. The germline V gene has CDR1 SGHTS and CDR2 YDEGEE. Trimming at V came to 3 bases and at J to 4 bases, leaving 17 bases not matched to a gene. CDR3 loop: CASSYIPWTGGPNSYGYTF. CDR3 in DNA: TGTGCCAGCAGCTATATACCCTGGACAGGGGGCCCGAATAGCTATGGCTACACCTTC.

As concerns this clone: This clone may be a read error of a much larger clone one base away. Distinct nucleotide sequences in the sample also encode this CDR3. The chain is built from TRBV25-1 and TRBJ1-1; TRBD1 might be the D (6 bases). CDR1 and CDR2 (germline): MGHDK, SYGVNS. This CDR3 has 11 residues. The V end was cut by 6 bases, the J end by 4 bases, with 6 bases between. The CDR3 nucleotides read TGTGCCAGCAGAGGGGGCACTGAAGCTTTCTTT. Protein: CASRGGTEAFF.

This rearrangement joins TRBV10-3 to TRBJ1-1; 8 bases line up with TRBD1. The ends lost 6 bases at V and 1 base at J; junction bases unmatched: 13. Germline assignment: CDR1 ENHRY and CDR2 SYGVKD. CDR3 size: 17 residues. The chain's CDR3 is CAISRGQGFNGNTEAFF. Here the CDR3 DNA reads TGTGCCATCAGCCGAGGACAGGGTTTTAACGGGAACACTGAAGCTTTCTTT.

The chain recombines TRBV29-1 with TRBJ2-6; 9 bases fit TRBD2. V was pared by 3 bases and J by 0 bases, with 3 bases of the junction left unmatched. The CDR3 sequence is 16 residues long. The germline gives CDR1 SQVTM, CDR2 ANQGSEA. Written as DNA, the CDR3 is TGCAGCGTTGAGGCGGGGGGGAGCTCTGGGGCCAACGTCCTGACTTTC. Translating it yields CSVEAGGSSGANVLTF.

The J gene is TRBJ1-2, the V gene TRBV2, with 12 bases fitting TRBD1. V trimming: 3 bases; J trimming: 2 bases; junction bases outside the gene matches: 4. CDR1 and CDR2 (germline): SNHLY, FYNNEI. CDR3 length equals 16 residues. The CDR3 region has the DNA TGTGCCAGCAGTGAGGGGACAGGGGGCTTAAACTATGGCTACACCTTC. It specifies CASSEGTGGLNYGYTF.

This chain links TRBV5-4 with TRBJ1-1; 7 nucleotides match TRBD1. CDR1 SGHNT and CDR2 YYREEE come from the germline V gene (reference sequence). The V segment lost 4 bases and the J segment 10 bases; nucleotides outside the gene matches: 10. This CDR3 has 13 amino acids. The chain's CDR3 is CASSRGGGTLAFF. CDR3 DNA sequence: TGTGCCAGCAGCCGTGGAGGGGGCACATTAGCTTTCTTT.

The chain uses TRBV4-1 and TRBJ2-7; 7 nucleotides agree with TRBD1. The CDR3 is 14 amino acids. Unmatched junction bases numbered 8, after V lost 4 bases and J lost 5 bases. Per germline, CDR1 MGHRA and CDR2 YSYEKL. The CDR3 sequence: CASSRLQGFDEQYF. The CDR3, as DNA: TGCGCCAGCAGCCGATTACAGGGGTTCGACGAGCAGTACTTC.

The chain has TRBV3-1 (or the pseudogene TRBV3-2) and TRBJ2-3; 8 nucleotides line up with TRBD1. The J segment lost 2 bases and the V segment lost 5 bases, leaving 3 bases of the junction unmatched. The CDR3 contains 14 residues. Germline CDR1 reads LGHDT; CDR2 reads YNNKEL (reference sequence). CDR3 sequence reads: CASSDQGATDTQYF. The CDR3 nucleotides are TGTGCCAGCAGCGACCAGGGGGCCACAGATACGCAGTATTTT.

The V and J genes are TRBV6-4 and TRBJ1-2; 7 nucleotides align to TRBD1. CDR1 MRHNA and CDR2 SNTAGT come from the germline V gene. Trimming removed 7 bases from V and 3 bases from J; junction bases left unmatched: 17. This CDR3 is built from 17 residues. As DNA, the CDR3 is TGTGCCAGCACCGAGGGTCAGACAGGGTTACTGGACTATGGCTACACCTTC. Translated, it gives CASTEGQTGLLDYGYTF.

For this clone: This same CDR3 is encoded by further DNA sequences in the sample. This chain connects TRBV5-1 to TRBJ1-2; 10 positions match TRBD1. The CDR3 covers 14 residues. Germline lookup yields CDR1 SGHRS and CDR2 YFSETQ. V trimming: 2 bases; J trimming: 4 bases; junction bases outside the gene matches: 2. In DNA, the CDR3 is TGCGCCAGCAGCTTAGGACAGGGGGTCTATGGCTACACCTTC. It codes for CASSLGQGVYGYTF.

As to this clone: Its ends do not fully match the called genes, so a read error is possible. Written as DNA, the CDR3 is TGTGCCAGCAGCCGCACACACTTC. It specifies CASSRTHF. This chain connects TRBV5-8 to TRBJ2-5, with D unresolved. CDR3 length: 8 amino acids. Per germline, CDR1 SGHTS and CDR2 YDEGEE. Filled out from reference TRBV5-8 and TRBJ2-5, the complete variable domain reads EAGVTQSPTHLIKTRGQQATLRCSPISGHTSVYWYQQALGLGLQFLLWYDEGEERNRGNFPPRFSGRQFPNYSSELNVNALELEDSALYLCASSRTHFGPGTRLLVL.

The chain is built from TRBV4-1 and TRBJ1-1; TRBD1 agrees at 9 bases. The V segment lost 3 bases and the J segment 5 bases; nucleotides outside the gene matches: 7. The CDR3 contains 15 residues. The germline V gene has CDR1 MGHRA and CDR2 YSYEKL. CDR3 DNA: TGCGCCAGCAGCCATGAAATCGGACAGGGGACTGAAGCTTTCTTT. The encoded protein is CASSHEIGQGTEAFF.

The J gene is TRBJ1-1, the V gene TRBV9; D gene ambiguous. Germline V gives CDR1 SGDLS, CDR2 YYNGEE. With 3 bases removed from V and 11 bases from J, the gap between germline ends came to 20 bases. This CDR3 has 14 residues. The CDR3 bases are TGTGCCAGCAGCGATAGACGAAGTCAGACAAGGGCTTTCTTT. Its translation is CASSDRRSQTRAFF.

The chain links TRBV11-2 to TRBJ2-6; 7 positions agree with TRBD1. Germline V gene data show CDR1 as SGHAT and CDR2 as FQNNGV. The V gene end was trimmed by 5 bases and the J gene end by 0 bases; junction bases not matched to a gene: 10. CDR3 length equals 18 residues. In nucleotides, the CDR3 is TGTGCCAGCAGCCGTGGACCGGGACAGTACTCTGGGGCCAACGTCCTGACTTTC. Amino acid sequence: CASSRGPGQYSGANVLTF.

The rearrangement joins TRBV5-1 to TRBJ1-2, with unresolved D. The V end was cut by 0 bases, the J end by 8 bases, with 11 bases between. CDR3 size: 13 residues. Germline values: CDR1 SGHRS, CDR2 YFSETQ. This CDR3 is CASSLGSQRGYTF. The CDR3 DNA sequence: TGCGCCAGCAGCTTGGGATCCCAGCGGGGCTACACCTTC.

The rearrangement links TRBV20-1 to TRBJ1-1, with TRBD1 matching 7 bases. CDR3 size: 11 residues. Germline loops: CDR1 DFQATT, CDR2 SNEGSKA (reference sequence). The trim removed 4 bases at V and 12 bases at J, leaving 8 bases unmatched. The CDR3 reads CSATAGTESFF. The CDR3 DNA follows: TGCAGTGCTACCGCCGGGACAGAATCTTTCTTT.

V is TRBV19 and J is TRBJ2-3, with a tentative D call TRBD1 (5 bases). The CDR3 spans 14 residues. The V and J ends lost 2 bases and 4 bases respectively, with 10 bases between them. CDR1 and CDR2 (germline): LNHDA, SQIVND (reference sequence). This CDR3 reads CASSIQGLADTQYF. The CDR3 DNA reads TGTGCCAGTAGTATACAGGGCCTGGCAGATACGCAGTATTTT.

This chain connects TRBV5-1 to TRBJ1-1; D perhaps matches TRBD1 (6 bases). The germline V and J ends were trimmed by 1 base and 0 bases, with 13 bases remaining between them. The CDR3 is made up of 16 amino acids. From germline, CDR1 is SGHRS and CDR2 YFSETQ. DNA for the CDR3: TGCGCCAGCAGCTTGAAGTGGGACACCCTGAACACTGAAGCTTTCTTT. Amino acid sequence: CASSLKWDTLNTEAFF.